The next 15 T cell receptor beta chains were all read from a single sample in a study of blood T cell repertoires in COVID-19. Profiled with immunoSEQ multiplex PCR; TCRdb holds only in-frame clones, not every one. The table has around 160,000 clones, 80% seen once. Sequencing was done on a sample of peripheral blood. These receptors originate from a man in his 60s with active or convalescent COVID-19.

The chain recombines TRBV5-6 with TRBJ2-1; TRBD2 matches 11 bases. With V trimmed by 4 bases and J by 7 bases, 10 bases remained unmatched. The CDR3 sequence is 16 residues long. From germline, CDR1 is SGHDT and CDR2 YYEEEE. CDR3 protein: CASSNLLAGAENEQFF. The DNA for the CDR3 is TGTGCCAGCAGCAACCTACTAGCGGGAGCTGAAAATGAGCAGTTCTTC.

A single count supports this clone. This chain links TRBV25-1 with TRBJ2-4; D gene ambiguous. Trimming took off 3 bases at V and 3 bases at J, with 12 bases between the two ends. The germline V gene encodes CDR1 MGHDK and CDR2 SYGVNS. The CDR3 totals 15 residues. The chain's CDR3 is CASSESLRYKNIQYF. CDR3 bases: TGTGCCAGCAGTGAGTCCTTGCGGTACAAAAACATTCAGTACTTC.

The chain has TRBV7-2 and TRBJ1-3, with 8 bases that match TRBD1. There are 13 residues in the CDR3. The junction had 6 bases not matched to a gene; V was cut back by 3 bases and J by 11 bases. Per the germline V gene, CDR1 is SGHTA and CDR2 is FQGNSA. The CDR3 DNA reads TGTGCCAGCAGCTTCAAACAGGGGGTGGCCATATATTTT. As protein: CASSFKQGVAIYF.

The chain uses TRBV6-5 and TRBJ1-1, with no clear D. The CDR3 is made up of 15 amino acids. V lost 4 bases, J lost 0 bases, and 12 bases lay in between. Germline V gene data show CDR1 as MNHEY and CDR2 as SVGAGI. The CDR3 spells CASSLSRNMNTEAFF. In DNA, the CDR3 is TGTGCCAGCAGTTTATCGCGGAACATGAACACTGAAGCTTTCTTT.

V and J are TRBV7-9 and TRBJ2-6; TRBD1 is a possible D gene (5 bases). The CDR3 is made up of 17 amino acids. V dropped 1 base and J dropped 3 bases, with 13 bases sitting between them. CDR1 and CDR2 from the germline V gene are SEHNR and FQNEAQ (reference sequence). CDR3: CASSLDVQGYGANVLTF. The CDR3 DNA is TGTGCCAGCAGCTTAGACGTGCAGGGCTATGGGGCCAACGTCCTGACTTTC.

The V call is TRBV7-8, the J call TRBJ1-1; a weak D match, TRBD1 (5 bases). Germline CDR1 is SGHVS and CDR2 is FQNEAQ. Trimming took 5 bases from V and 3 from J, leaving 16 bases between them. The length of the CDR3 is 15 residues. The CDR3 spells CASSPFSGGDTEAFF. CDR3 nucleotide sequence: TGTGCCAGCAGCCCCTTCTCGGGGGGGGACACTGAAGCTTTCTTT.

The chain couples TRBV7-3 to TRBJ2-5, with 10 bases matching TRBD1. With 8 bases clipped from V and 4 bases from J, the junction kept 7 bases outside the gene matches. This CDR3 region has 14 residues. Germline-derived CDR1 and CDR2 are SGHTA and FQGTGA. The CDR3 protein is CASGTGAGGETQYF. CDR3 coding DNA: TGTGCCAGCGGGACAGGGGCCGGGGGAGAGACCCAGTACTTC.

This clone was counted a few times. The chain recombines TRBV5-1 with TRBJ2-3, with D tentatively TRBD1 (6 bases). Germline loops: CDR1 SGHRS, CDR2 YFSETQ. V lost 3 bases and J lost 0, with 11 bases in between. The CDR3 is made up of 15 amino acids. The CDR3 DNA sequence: TGCGCCAGCAGCTCGGGACATTTTAGCACAGATACGCAGTATTTT. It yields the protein CASSSGHFSTDTQYF.

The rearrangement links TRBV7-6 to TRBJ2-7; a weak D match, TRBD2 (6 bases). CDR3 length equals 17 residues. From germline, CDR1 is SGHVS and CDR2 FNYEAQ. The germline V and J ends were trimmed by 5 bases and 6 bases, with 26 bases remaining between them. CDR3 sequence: CASSPTAGGWGIFEQYF. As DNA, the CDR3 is TGTGCCAGCAGCCCCACAGCGGGCGGATGGGGCATTTTCGAGCAGTACTTC. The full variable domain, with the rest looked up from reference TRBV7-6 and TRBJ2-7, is GAGVSQSPRYKVTKRGQDVALRCDPISGHVSLYWYRQALGQGPEFLTYFNYEAQQDKSGLPNDRFSAERPEGSISTLTIQRTEQRDSAMYRCASSPTAGGWGIFEQYFGPGTRLTVT.

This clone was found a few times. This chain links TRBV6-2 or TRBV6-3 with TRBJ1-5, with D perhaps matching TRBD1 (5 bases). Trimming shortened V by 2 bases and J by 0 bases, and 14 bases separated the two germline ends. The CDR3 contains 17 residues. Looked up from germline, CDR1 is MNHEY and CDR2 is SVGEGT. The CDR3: CASSYTDSRYSNQPQHF. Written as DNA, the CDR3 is TGTGCCAGCAGTTACACAGACAGCAGATATAGCAATCAGCCCCAGCATTTT.

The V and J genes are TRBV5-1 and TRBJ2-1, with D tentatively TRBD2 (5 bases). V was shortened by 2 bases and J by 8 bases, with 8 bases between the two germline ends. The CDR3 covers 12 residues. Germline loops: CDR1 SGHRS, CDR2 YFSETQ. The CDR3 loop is CASSFAGDEQFF. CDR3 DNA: TGCGCCAGCAGCTTTGCCGGGGATGAGCAGTTCTTC.

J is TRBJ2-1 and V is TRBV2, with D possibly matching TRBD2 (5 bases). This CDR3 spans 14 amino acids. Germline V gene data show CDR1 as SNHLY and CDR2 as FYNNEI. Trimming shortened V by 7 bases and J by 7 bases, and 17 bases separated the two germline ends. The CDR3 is CASTDGLSGNEQFF. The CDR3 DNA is TGTGCCAGCACGGACGGCCTCTCGGGGAATGAGCAGTTCTTC.

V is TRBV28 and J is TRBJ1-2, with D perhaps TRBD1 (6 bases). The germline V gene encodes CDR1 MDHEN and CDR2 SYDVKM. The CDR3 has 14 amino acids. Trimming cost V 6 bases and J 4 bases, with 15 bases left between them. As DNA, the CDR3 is TGTGCCAGCAGCCCCCGACAGGTTGGCTATGGCTACACCTTC. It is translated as CASSPRQVGYGYTF.

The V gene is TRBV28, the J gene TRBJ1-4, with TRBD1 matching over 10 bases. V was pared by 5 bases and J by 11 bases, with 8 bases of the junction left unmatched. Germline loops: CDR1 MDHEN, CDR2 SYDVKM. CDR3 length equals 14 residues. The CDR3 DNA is TGTGCCAGCAGTACGACAGGGGGCGCTGGGAAACTGTTTTTT. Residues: CASSTTGGAGKLFF.

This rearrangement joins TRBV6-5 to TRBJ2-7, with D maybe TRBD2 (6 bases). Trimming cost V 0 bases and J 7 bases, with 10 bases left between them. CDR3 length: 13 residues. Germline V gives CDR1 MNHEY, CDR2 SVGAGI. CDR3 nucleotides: TGTGCCAGCAGTTACTCGACTAGGAGGGAGCAGTACTTC. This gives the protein CASSYSTRREQYF.